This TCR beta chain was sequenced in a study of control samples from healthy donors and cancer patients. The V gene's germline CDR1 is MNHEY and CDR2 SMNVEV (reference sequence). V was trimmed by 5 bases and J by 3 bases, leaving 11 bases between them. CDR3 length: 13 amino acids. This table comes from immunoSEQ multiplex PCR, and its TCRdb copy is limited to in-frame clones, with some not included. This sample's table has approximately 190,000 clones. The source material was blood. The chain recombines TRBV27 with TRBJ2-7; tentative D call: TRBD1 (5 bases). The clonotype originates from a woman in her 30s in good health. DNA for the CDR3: TGTGCCAGCAGTCCCCGACAGTTCTACGAGCAGTACTTC. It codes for CASSPRQFYEQYF.